A single sample gave rise to the 3 T cell receptor beta chains below, sequenced in a study of T-cell memory formation after mild COVID-19. TCRdb called the 5' RACE reads again in MiXCR, with one record for every CDR3 protein. Found here are approximately 340,000 distinct CDR3 sequences, 13% of them singletons; the top ten hold 20% to 25%. The sample taken for sequencing was PBMCs or a T cell subset sorted from them (not recorded which). Source of these receptors: a man in his late teens or twenties who had mild COVID-19 (a few samples of this study predate the infection). Cell type and time point are not known.

This clonotype was detected only a few times. The chain employs TRBV6-5 and TRBJ1-1, with D perhaps TRBD1 (5 bases). This CDR3 comprises 13 residues. The germline V and J ends were trimmed by 10 bases and 4 bases, with 16 bases remaining between them. The germline gives CDR1 MNHEY, CDR2 SVGAGI. CDR3 loop: CATRRGFGTEAFF. The CDR3 nucleotides read TGTGCCACCCGAAGGGGATTCGGCACTGAAGCTTTCTTT.

This clonotype was detected only a few times. The rearrangement joins TRBV30 to TRBJ1-3; TRBD1 is a possible D gene (6 bases). This CDR3 spans 15 amino acids. Deletions cut 0 bases from V and 0 bases from J, with 9 bases between. CDR1 GTSNPN and CDR2 SVGIG come from the germline V gene (reference sequence). CDR3 residues: CAWSVDRSSGNTIYF. The CDR3 bases are TGTGCCTGGAGTGTAGACAGGAGCTCTGGAAACACCATATATTTT.

At least ten counts were recorded for this clonotype. The genes are TRBV4-3 and TRBJ1-2; unclear D gene. Trimming removed 1 base from V and 5 bases from J, with 8 bases in between. The length of the CDR3 is 13 residues. Germline V gene data show CDR1 as LGHNA and CDR2 as YSLEER. The CDR3 loop is CASSQGGKYGYTF. The DNA for the CDR3 is TGCGCCAGCAGCCAAGGTGGGAAGTATGGCTACACCTTC.